The clone carrying this T cell receptor (beta chain) came up a few times. Antigen unknown. This specimen comes from a study of identical twins. Addition of a universal primer site occurred through template switching, and cDNA carried unique molecular identifiers. MiXCR was run by TCRdb on the 5' RACE reads, yielding one entry per CDR3 protein. The table records 240,000 or so distinct CDR3 sequences, roughly 7% of them present only once. Study outcomes and limitations: Insertions were fewer in abundant cord blood beta clonotypes, whereas memory repertoires showed none of this pattern.

The same data also went into a second study, on yellow fever vaccine responses in identical twins.

This receptor was taken from a woman aged 18-29 years in good health. The sequenced sample consisted of memory (CD45RO+) T cells sorted from blood.

The CDR3 nucleotides read TGTGCCAGCAGCTTGGTTGGGCGGCTCCAAGGAAACACCATATATTTT. Amino acid sequence: CASSLVGRLQGNTIYF. V is TRBV5-6 and J is TRBJ1-3, with no clear D. The CDR3 runs 16 residues. V lost 0 bases, J lost 4 bases, and 14 bases lay in between. Germline CDR1 reads SGHDT; CDR2 reads YYEEEE.